This T cell receptor beta chain was recovered during a study of shared T cell receptors in the human thymus. TCRdb's copy holds only in-frame clones and misses some; the assay was immunoSEQ multiplex PCR. The sample lists 500,000 to 750,000 clones, 70% to 90% occurring once. This same sample was also taken into another study, of human thymus T cells. From that report: During corrective heart surgery, resections were taken, and the thymus tissue came from them. Biased V and J segment usage appeared in thymus and peripheral blood.

The source is a boy under two years old with a congenital heart defect. Sample: thymocytes.

The CDR3 nucleotides read TGCGCCAGCAGCCCGGAAGATCCCGGACAGGGGAGAGAGACCCAGTACTTC. Amino acids: CASSPEDPGQGRETQYF. The rearrangement uses TRBV5-1 and TRBJ2-5, with TRBD1 matching 9 bases. The CDR3 sequence is 17 residues long. Germline V gene sequence: CDR1 SGHRS, CDR2 YFSETQ. The V and J ends lost 4 bases and 4 bases, in that order; junction bases with no gene match: 14.